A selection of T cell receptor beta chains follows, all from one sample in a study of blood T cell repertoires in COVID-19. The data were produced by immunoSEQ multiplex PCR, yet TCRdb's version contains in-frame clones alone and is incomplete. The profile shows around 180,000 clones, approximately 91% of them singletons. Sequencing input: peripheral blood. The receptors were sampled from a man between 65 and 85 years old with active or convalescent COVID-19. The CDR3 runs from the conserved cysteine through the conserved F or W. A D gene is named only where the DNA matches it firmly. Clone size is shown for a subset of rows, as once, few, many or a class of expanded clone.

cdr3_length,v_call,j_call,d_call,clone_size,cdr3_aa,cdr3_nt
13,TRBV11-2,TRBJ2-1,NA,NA,CASSHDLLNEQFF,TGTGCCAGCAGCCATGACTTACTCAATGAGCAGTTCTTC
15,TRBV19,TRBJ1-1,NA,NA,CASSIWGLQNTEAFF,TGTGCCAGTAGTATCTGGGGGCTACAGAACACTGAAGCTTTCTTT
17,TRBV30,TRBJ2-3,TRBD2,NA,CAWSLGLAGPSTDTQYF,TGTGCCTGGAGTTTAGGACTAGCGGGCCCTAGCACAGATACGCAGTATTTT
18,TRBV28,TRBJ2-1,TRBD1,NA,CASSLEGTGRGPQLEQFF,TGTGCCAGCAGTTTAGAGGGGACGGGCAGGGGGCCTCAGCTCGAGCAGTTCTTC
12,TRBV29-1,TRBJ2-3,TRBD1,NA,CSVEHRGDTQYF,TGCAGCGTTGAACACAGGGGAGATACGCAGTATTTT
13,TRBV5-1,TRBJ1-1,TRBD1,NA,CASSPGQGTSAFF,TGCGCCAGCAGTCCTGGACAGGGGACGTCAGCTTTCTTT
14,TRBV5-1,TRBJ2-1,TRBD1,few,CASSTRTGANEQFF,TGCGCCAGCAGCACTAGAACAGGGGCCAATGAGCAGTTCTTC
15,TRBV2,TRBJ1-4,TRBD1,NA,CTPGGHGVGDEKLFF,TGTACCCCAGGGGGCCATGGTGTCGGTGATGAAAAACTGTTTTTT
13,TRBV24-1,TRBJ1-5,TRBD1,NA,CATGDRADQPQHF,TGTGCCACCGGGGACAGGGCCGATCAGCCCCAGCATTTT
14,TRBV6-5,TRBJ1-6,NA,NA,CASSQVSGLSPLHF,TGTGCCAGCAGTCAGGTGTCGGGGTTGTCACCCCTCCACTTT
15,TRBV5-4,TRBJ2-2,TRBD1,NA,CASSPGQEVTGELFF,TGTGCCAGCAGCCCTGGACAGGAAGTCACCGGGGAGCTGTTTTTT
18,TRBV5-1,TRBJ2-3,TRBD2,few,CASSLNGRAELVSDTQYF,TGCGCCAGCAGCTTGAACGGGAGGGCGGAACTAGTGTCAGATACGCAGTATTTT
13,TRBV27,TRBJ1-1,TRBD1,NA,CASSPRDRAEAFF,TGTGCCAGCAGTCCCCGGGACAGAGCTGAAGCTTTCTTT
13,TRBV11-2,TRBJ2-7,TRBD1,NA,CASLWDRTSEQYF,TGTGCCAGCCTTTGGGACAGGACCTCCGAGCAGTACTTC
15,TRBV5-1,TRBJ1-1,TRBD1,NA,CASSNRGLGNTEAFF,TGCGCCAGCAGCAACAGGGGGCTGGGGAACACTGAAGCTTTCTTT
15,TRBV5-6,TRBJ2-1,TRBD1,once,CASSADRGPYNEQFF,TGTGCCAGCAGCGCGGACAGGGGGCCCTACAATGAGCAGTTCTTC
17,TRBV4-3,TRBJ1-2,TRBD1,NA,CASSRTVRAAGGNGYTF,TGCGCCAGCAGCCGGACAGTCCGCGCAGCAGGGGGGAATGGCTACACCTTC
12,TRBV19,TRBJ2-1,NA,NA,CASSPNQGEQFF,TGTGCCAGTAGTCCCAACCAGGGGGAGCAGTTCTTC
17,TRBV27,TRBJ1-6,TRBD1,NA,CASSPIWRQGFPSPLHF,TGTGCCAGCAGTCCAATTTGGCGACAGGGGTTTCCTTCACCCCTCCACTTT
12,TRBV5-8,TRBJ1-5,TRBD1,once,CASSLTGAPQHF,TGTGCCAGCAGCTTGACAGGGGCGCCCCAGCATTTT
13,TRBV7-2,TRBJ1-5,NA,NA,CASSLPGARPQHF,TGTGCCAGCAGCTTACCAGGGGCCCGGCCCCAGCATTTT
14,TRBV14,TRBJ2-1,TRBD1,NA,CASSQRQGANEQFF,TGTGCCAGCAGCCAGAGACAGGGTGCGAATGAGCAGTTCTTC
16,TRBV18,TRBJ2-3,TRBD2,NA,CASSTRLAGGINTQYF,TGTGCCAGCTCAACCAGACTAGCGGGAGGGATAAATACGCAGTATTTT
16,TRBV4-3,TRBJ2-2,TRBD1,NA,CASSQGEGAPTGELFF,TGCGCCAGCAGCCAAGGAGAGGGGGCGCCCACCGGGGAGCTGTTTTTT
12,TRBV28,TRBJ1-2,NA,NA,CASTAQHYGYTF,TGTGCCAGCACGGCACAGCACTATGGCTACACCTTC
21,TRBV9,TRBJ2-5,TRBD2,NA,CASSEKAPVGGSGSWQETQYF,TGTGCCAGCAGCGAAAAAGCCCCAGTCGGGGGTAGCGGGAGTTGGCAAGAGACCCAGTACTTC
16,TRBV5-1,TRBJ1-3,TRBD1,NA,CASRTPTGEAGNTIYF,TGCGCCAGCCGCACACCGACAGGGGAAGCTGGAAACACCATATATTTT
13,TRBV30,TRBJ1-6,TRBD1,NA,CAWTQGANSPLHF,TGTGCCTGGACGCAGGGGGCGAATTCACCCCTCCACTTT
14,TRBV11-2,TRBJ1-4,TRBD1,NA,CASSAGQGYEKLFF,TGTGCCAGCAGCGCGGGACAGGGTTATGAAAAACTGTTTTTT
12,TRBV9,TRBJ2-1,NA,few,CASSVVGEKQFF,TGTGCCAGCAGCGTAGTCGGGGAGAAGCAGTTCTTC
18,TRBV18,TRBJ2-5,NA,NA,CASSPRSGGPSNQETQYF,TGTGCCAGCTCACCAAGATCTGGTGGCCCGTCAAACCAAGAGACCCAGTACTTC
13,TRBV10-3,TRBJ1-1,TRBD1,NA,CAIRIDRGAEAFF,TGTGCCATCAGGATAGACAGGGGCGCTGAAGCTTTCTTT
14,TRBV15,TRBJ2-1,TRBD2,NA,CATSVGLVFDEQFF,TGTGCCACCAGCGTAGGACTAGTCTTCGATGAGCAGTTCTTC
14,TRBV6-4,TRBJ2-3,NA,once,CASSDSTSGYTQYF,TGTGCCAGCAGTGACTCGACTAGTGGTTATACGCAGTATTTT
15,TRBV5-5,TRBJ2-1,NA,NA,CASSFTSGTYNEQFF,TGTGCCAGCAGCTTTACGAGCGGAACCTACAATGAGCAGTTCTTC
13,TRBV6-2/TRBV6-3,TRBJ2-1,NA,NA,CASSLAVYNEQFF,TGTGCCAGCAGTTTAGCGGTCTACAATGAGCAGTTCTTC
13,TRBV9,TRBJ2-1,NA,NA,CASSVEINAEQFF,TGTGCCAGCAGCGTGGAGATTAACGCCGAGCAGTTCTTC
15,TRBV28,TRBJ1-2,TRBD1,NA,CASSFSLRGYFGYTF,TGTGCCAGCAGTTTTTCTCTCAGGGGGTACTTTGGCTACACCTTC
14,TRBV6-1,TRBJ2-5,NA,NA,CASSGAAAQETQYF,TGTGCCAGCAGTGGAGCAGCGGCCCAAGAGACCCAGTACTTC
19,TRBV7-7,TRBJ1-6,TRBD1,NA,CASSHRMDRGRGSNSPLHF,TGTGCCAGCAGCCATAGGATGGACAGGGGGCGAGGATCTAATTCACCCCTCCACTTT
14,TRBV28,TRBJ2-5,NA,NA,CASSRGDTQETQYF,TGTGCCAGCAGCCGAGGGGACACCCAAGAGACCCAGTACTTC
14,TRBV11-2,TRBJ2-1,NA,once,CASRVAEIQGEQFF,TGTGCCAGCAGGGTCGCGGAAATACAGGGTGAGCAGTTCTTC
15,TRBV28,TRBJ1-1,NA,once,CASSPPGTSNTEAFF,TGTGCCAGCAGCCCCCCCGGGACATCGAACACTGAAGCTTTCTTT
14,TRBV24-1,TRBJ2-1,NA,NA,CATSRGPTYNEQFF,TGTGCCACCTCACGCGGGCCGACCTACAATGAGCAGTTCTTC
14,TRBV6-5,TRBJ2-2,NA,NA,CASKGGINTGELFF,TGTGCCAGCAAGGGGGGGATTAACACCGGGGAGCTGTTTTTT
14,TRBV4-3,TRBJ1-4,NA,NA,CASSQGAGGEKLFF,TGCGCCAGCAGCCAAGGGGCGGGGGGTGAAAAACTGTTTTTT
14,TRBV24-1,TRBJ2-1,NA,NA,CATSDLVQPGEQFF,TGTGCCACCAGTGATTTGGTGCAGCCCGGGGAGCAGTTCTTC
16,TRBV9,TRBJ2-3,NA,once,CASSVGSSTSTDTQYF,TGTGCCAGCAGCGTCGGATCCTCGACTAGCACAGATACGCAGTATTTT
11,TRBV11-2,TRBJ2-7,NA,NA,CASSPNYEQYF,TGTGCCAGCAGCCCTAATTACGAGCAGTACTTC
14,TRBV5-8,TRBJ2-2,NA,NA,CASSSDRNTGELFF,TGTGCCAGCAGTTCGGACAGGAACACCGGGGAGCTGTTTTTT
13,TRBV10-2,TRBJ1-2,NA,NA,CASSENRVDGYTF,TGCGCCAGCAGTGAGAACAGGGTTGATGGCTACACCTTC
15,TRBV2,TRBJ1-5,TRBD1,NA,CASNHDRGEGQPQHF,TGTGCCAGCAACCATGACAGGGGAGAAGGTCAGCCCCAGCATTTT
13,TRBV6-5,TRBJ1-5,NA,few,CASSSRYNQPQHF,TGTGCCAGCAGTAGTCGCTATAATCAGCCCCAGCATTTT
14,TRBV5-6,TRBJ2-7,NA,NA,CASSAGPFSYEQYF,TGTGCCAGCAGTGCGGGACCGTTCTCCTACGAGCAGTACTTC
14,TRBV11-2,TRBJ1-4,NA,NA,CASSLDIFSEKLFF,TGTGCCAGCAGCTTAGATATTTTTAGTGAAAAACTGTTTTTT
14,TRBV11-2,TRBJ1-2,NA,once,CASRQQASPYGYTF,TGTGCCAGCAGACAACAGGCCTCCCCCTATGGCTACACCTTC
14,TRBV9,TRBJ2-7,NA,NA,CASSADSRPHEQYF,TGTGCCAGCAGCGCCGACAGTCGCCCTCACGAGCAGTACTTC